This TCR beta chain stems from a study of CD8 T cells in ankylosing spondylitis. The study's findings and limits: Disease-associated clones were reportedly significantly overrepresented in matched ankylosing spondylitis synovial fluid. Relatively scarce in peripheral blood, disease-linked clones were CD8+. Among TCR beta sequences, a motif of eight highly homologous variants appeared characteristic of ankylosing spondylitis blood.

V gave up 5 bases and J gave up 2 bases; unmatched junction bases: 8. This CDR3 has 15 amino acids. CDR1 DFQATT and CDR2 SNEGSKA come from the germline V gene (reference sequence). Turning to this clonotype: Its antigen remains unidentified.

TCRdb re-called the 5' RACE reads with MiXCR, one entry per CDR3 protein. The table includes around 890,000 distinct CDR3 sequences, around 11% detected once. The chain has TRBV20-1 and TRBJ1-5; TRBD1 aligns across 8 bases. The source of this sequence is a male donor with ankylosing spondylitis. The material sequenced was blood, either unsorted or a sorted T cell fraction (not recorded which). This CDR3 is CSALLDRGGNQPQHF. The CDR3, as DNA: TGCAGTGCTCTCCTTGACAGGGGTGGCAATCAGCCCCAGCATTTT.